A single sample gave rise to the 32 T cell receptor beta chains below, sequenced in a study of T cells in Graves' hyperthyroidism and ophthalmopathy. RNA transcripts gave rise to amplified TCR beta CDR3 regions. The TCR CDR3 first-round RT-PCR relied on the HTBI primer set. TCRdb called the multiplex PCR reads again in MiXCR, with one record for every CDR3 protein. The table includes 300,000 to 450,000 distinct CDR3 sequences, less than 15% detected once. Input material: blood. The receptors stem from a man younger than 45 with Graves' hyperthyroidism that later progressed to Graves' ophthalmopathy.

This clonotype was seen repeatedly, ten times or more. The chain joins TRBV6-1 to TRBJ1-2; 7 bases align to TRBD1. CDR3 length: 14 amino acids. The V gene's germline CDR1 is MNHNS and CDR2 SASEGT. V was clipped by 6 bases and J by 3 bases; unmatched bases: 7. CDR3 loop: CASSSPTGDYGYTF. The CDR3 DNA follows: TGTGCCAGCAGCTCACCTACAGGGGACTATGGCTACACCTTC.

CDR3 nucleotide sequence: TGTGCCAGCAACTGGGACAGGGGCAACTACGAGCAGTACTTC. Translation gives CASNWDRGNYEQYF. V and J are TRBV6-1 and TRBJ2-7; 10 bases are a match to TRBD1. The CDR3 is made up of 14 amino acids. J was trimmed by 3 bases and V by 7 bases; bases with no gene match: 6. Per the germline V gene, CDR1 is MNHNS and CDR2 is SASEGT.

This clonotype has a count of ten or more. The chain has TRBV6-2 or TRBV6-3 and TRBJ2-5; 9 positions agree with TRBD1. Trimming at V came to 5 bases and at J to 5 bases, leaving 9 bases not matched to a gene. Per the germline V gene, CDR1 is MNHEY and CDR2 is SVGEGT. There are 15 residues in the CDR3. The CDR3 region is CASSPPGQGLETQYF. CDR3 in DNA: TGTGCCAGCAGTCCCCCCGGACAGGGGTTGGAGACCCAGTACTTC.

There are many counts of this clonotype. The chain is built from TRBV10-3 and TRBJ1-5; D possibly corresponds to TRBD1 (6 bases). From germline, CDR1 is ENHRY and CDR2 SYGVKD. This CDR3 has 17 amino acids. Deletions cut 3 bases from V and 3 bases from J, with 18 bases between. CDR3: CAISDTSTGSYNQPQHF. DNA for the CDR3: TGTGCCATCAGTGATACCTCGACAGGTTCGTACAATCAGCCCCAGCATTTT.

CDR3 loop: CASSYGARSYNEQFF. CDR3 bases: TGTGCCAGCAGTTATGGCGCTCGCTCCTACAATGAGCAGTTCTTC. The chain carries TRBV6-5 and TRBJ2-1, with D unresolved. The CDR3 has 15 residues. V was shortened by 3 bases and J by 0 bases, with 9 bases between the two germline ends. Germline CDR1 and CDR2: MNHEY and SVGAGI.

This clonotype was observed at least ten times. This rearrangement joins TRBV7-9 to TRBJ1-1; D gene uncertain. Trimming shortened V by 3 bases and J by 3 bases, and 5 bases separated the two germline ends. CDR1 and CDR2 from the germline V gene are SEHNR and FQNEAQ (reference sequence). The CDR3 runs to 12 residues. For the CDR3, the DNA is TGTGCCAGCAGCTTCTCCGACACTGAAGCTTTCTTT. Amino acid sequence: CASSFSDTEAFF.

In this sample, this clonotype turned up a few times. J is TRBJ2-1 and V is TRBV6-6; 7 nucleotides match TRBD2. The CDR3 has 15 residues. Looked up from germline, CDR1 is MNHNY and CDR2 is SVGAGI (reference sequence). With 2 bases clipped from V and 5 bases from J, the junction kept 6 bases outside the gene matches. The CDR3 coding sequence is TGTGCCAGCAGTTACGGGGGGGTGACAAACAATGAGCAGTTCTTC. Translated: CASSYGGVTNNEQFF.

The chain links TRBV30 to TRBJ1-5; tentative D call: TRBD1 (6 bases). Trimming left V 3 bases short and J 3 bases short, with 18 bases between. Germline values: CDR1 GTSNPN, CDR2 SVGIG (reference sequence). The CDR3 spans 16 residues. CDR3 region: CAWRHPRGAFNQPQHF. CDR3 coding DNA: TGTGCCTGGAGGCACCCCAGGGGTGCGTTCAATCAGCCCCAGCATTTT.

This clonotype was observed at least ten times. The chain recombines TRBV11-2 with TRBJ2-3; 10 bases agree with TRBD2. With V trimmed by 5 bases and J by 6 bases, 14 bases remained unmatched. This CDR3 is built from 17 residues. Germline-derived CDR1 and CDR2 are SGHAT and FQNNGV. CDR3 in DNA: TGTGCCAGCAGCCGATTGGGTGCTAGCGGGGGCGCCGATACGCAGTATTTT. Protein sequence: CASSRLGASGGADTQYF.

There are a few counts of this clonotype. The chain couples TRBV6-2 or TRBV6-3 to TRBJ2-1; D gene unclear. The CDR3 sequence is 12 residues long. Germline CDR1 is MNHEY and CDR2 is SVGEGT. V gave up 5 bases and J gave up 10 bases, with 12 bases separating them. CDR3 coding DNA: TGTGCCAGCAGTCCCGCGGTTTGGGAGCAGTTCTTC. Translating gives CASSPAVWEQFF.

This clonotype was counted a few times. The CDR3 DNA follows: TGTGCCAGCAGCGGGTTAGGGTATGGCTACACCTTC. This gives the protein CASSGLGYGYTF. The rearrangement uses TRBV6-2 or TRBV6-3 and TRBJ1-2, with D unclear. Germline CDR1 reads MNHEY; CDR2 reads SVGEGT. V lost 6 bases to trimming and J lost 5 bases, with 10 bases between them. This CDR3 spans 12 amino acids.

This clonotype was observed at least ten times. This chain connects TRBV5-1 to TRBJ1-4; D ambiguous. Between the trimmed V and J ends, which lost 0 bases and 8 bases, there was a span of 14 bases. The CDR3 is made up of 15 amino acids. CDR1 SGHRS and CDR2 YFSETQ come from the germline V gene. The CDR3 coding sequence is TGCGCCAGCAGCTTGGCGTCGACGGGGAGGGAAAAACTGTTTTTT. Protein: CASSLASTGREKLFF.

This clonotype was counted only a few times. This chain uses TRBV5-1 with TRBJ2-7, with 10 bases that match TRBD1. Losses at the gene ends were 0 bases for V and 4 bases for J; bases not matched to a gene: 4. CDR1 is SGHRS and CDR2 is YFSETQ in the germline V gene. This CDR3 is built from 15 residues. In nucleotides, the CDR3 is TGCGCCAGCAGCTTGGGGGGGACAGGGGAGTACGAGCAGTACTTC. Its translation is CASSLGGTGEYEQYF.

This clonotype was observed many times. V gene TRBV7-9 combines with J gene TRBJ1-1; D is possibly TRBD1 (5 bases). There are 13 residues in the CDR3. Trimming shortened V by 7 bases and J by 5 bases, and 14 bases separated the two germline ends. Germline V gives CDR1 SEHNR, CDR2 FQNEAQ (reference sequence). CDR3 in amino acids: CASTRQGETEAFF. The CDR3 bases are TGTGCCAGCACCCGCCAGGGCGAAACTGAAGCTTTCTTT.

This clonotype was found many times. The CDR3: CASSQSGDPTDTQYF. As DNA, the CDR3 is TGTGCCAGCAGCCAATCGGGGGATCCCACAGATACGCAGTATTTT. This chain uses TRBV3-1 with TRBJ2-3, with a tentative D call TRBD2 (6 bases). This CDR3 is 15 amino acids long. The germline V and J ends were trimmed by 2 bases and 2 bases, with 11 bases remaining between them. Per the germline V gene, CDR1 is LGHDT and CDR2 is YNNKEL (reference sequence).

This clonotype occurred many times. The CDR3 bases are TGTGCCAGCAGTTACTGGGAACAGGGCACCGGGGAGCTGTTTTTT. Protein: CASSYWEQGTGELFF. The V and J genes are TRBV6-6 and TRBJ2-2, with a tentative D call TRBD1 (6 bases). The CDR3 loop spans 15 amino acids. Germline loops: CDR1 MNHNY, CDR2 SVGAGI (reference sequence). V lost 1 base and J lost 4, with 10 bases in between.

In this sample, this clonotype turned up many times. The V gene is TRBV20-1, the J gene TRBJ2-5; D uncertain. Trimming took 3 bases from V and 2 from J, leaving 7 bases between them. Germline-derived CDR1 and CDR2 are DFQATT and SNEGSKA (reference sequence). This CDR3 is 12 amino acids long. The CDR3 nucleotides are TGCAGTGCTAGTACACCTCAAGAGACCCAGTACTTC. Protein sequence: CSASTPQETQYF.

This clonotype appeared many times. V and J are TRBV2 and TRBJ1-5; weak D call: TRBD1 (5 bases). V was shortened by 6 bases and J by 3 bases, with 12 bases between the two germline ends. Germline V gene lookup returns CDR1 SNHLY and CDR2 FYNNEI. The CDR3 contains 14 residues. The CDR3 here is CASRRGPFNQPQHF. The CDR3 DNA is TGTGCCAGCAGAAGGGGTCCCTTCAATCAGCCCCAGCATTTT.

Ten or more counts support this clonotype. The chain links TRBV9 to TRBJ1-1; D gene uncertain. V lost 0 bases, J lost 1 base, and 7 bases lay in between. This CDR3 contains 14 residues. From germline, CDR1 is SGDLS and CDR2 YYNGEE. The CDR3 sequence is CASSVAGPNTEAFF. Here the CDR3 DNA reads TGTGCCAGCAGCGTAGCGGGCCCGAACACTGAAGCTTTCTTT.

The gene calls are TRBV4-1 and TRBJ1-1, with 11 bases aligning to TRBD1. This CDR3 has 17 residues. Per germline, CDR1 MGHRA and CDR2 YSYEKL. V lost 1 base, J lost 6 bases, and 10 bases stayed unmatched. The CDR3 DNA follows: TGCGCCAGCAGCCAAGTGGGGGGACAGGGGGTTTTGGCTGAAGCTTTCTTT. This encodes CASSQVGGQGVLAEAFF.

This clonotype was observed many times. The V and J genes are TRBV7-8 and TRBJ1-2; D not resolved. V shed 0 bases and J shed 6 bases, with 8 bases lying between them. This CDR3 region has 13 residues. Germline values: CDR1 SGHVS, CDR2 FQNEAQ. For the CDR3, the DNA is TGTGCCAGCAGCTTAGCAGATCCTGATGGCTACACCTTC. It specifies CASSLADPDGYTF.

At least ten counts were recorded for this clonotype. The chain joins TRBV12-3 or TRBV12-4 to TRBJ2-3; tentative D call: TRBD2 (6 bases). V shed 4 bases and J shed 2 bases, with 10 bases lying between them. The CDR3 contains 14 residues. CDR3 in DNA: TGTGCCAGCAGTTGGGGGGTCTACACAGATACGCAGTATTTT. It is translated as CASSWGVYTDTQYF.

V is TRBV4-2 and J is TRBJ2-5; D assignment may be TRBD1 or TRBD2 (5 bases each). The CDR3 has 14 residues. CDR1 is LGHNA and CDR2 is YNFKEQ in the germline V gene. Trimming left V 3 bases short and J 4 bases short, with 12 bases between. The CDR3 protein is CASSQGDLRETQYF. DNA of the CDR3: TGTGCCAGCAGCCAGGGGGACCTTCGAGAGACCCAGTACTTC.

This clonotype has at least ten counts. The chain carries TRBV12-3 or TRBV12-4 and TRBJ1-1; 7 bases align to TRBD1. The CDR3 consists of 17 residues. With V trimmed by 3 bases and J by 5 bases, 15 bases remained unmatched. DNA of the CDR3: TGTGCCAGCAGTTTGTACAGGGGAGAGTTGGGTCGTACTGAAGCTTTCTTT. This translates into CASSLYRGELGRTEAFF.

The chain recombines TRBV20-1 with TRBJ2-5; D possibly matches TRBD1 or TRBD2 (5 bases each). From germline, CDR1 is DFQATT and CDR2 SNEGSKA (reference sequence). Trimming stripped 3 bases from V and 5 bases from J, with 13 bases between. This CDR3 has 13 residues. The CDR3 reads CSASTGTGETQYF. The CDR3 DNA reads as TGCAGTGCTAGTACTGGGACGGGGGAGACCCAGTACTTC.

CDR3 region: CASRKWGNPDYTF. The CDR3 DNA sequence: TGTGCCAGCAGAAAATGGGGGAATCCAGACTACACCTTC. This chain connects TRBV12-3 or TRBV12-4 to TRBJ1-2; tentatively, D is TRBD1 (5 bases). The CDR3 sequence is 13 residues long. Trimming shortened V by 6 bases and J by 10 bases, and 18 bases separated the two germline ends.

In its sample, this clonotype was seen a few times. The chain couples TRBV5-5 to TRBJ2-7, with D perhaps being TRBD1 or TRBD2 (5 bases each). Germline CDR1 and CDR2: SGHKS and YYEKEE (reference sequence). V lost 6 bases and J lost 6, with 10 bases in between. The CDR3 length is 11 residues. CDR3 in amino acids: CASMVGTEQYF. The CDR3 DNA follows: TGTGCCAGCATGGTAGGGACCGAGCAGTACTTC.

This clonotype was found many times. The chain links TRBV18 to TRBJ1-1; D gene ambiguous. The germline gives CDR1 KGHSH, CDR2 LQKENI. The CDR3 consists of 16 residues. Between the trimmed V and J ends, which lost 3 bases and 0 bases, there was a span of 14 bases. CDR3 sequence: CASSPMVADMNTEAFF. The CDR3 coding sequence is TGTGCCAGCTCACCGATGGTGGCAGACATGAACACTGAAGCTTTCTTT.

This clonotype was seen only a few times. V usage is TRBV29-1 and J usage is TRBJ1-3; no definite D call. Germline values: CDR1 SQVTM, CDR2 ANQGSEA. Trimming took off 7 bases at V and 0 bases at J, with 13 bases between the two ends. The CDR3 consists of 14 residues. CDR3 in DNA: TGCAGCGCCCGCCTGATCAGCTCTGGAAACACCATATATTTT. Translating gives CSARLISSGNTIYF. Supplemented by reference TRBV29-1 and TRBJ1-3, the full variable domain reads SAVISQKPSRDICQRGTSLTIQCQVDSQVTMMFWYRQQPGQSLTLIATANQGSEATYESGFVIDKFPISRPNLTFSTLTVSNMSPEDSSIYLCSARLISSGNTIYFGEGSWLTVV.

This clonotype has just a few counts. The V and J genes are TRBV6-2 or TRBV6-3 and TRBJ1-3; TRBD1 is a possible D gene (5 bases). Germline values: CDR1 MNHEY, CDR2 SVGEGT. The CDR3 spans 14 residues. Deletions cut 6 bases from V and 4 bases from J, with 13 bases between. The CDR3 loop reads CASRAGIPGNTIYF. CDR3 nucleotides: TGTGCCAGCAGGGCAGGGATTCCCGGAAACACCATATATTTT.

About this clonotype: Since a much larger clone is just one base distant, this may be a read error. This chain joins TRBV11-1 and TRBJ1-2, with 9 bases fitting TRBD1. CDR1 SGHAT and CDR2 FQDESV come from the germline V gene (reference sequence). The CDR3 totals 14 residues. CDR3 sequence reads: CASSPTGTGYGYIF. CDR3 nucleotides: TGTGCCAGCAGCCCTACCGGGACAGGGTATGGCTACATCTTC.

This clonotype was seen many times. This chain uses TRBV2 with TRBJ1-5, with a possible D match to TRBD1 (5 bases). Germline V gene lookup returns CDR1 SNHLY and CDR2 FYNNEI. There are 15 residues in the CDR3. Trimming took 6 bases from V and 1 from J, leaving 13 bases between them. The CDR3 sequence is CASSRTGASNQPQHF. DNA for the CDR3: TGTGCCAGCAGCCGGACTGGGGCGAGCAATCAGCCCCAGCATTTT.